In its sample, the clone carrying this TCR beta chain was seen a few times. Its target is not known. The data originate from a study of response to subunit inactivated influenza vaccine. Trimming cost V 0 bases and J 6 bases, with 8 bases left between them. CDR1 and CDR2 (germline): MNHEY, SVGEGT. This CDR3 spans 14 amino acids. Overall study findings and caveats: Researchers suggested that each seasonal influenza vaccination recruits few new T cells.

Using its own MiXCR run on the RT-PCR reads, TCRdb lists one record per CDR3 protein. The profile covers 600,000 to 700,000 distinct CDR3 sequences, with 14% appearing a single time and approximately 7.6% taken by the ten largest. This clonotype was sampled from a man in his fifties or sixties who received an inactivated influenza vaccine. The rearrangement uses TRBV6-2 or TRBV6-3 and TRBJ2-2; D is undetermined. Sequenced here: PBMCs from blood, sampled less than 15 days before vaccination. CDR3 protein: CASSYSIPPGELFF. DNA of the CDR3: TGTGCCAGCAGTTACTCGATACCCCCCGGGGAGCTGTTTTTT.